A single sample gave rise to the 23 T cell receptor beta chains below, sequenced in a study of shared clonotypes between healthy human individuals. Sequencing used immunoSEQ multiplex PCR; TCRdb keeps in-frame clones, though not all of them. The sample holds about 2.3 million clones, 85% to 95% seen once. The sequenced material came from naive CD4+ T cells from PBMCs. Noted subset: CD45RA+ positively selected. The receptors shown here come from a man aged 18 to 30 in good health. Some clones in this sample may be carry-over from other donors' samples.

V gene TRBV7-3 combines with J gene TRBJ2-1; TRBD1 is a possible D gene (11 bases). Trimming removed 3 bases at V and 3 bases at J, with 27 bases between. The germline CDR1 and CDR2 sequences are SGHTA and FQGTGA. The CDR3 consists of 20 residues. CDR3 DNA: TGTGCCAGCAGCTTGGGGACAGGGGGATCCCTAGCGGGAGTCTACAATGAGCAGTTCTTC. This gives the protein CASSLGTGGSLAGVYNEQFF.

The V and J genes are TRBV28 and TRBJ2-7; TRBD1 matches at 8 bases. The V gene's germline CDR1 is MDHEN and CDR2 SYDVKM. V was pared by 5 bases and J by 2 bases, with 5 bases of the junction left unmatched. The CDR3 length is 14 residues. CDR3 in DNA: TGTGCCAGCAGTGCAAAGACAGGGGCCTACGAGCAGTACTTC. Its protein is CASSAKTGAYEQYF. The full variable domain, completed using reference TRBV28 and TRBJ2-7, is DVKVTQSSRYLVKRTGEKVFLECVQDMDHENMFWYRQDPGLGLRLIYFSYDVKMKEKGDIPEGYSVSREKKERFSLILESASTNQTSMYLCASSAKTGAYEQYFGPGTRLTVT.

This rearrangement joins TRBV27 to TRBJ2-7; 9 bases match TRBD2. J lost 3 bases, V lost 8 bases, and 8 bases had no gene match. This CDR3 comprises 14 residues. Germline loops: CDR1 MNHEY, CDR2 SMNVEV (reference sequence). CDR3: CASALSGSIYEQYF. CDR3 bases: TGTGCCAGCGCCCTTAGCGGGAGTATCTACGAGCAGTACTTC.

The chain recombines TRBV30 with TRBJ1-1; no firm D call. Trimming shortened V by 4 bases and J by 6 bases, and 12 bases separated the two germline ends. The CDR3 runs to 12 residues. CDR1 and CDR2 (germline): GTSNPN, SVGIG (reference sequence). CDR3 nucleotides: TGTGCCTGGAATGGGTATGGATCTGAAGCTTTCTTT. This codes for CAWNGYGSEAFF.

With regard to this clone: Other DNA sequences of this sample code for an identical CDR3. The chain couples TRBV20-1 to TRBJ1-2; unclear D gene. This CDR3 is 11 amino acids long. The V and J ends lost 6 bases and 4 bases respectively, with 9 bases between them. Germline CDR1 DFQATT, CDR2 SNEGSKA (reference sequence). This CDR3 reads CSARMGYGYTF. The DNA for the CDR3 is TGCAGTGCCCGGATGGGCTATGGCTACACCTTC.

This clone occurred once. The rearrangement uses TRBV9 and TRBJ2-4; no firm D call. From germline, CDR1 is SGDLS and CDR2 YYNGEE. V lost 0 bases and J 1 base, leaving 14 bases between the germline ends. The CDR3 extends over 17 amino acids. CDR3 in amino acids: CASSVGSVVLAKNIQYF. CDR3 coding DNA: TGTGCCAGCAGCGTAGGTTCAGTGGTGTTGGCCAAAAACATTCAGTACTTC.

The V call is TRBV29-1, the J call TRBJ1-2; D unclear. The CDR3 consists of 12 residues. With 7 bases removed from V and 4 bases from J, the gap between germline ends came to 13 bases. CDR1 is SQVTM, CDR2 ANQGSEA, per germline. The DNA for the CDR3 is TGCAGCGGGGTGACAATCACCTATGGCTACACCTTC. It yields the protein CSGVTITYGYTF.

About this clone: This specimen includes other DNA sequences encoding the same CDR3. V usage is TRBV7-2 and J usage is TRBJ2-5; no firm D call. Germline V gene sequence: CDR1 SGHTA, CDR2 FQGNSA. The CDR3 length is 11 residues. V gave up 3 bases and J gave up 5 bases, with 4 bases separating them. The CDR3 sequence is CASSFHETQYF. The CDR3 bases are TGTGCCAGCAGCTTCCACGAGACCCAGTACTTC.

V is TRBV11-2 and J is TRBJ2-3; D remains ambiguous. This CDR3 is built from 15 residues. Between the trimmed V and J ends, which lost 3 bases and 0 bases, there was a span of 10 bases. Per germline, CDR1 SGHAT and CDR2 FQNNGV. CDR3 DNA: TGTGCCAGCAGCTTGAACTCCGCTAGCACAGATACGCAGTATTTT. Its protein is CASSLNSASTDTQYF.

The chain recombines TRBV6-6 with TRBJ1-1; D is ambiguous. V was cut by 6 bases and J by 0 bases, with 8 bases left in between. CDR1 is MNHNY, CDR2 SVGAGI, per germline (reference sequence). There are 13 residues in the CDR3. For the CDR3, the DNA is TGTGCCAGCAGCGTAAGGATGAACACTGAAGCTTTCTTT. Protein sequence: CASSVRMNTEAFF.

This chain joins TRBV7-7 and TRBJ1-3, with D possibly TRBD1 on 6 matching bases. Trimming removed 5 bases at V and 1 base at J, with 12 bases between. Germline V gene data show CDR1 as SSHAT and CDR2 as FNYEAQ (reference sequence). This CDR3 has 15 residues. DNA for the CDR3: TGTGCCAGCAGCGGAGGGACATCTTCTGGAAACACCATATATTTT. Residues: CASSGGTSSGNTIYF.

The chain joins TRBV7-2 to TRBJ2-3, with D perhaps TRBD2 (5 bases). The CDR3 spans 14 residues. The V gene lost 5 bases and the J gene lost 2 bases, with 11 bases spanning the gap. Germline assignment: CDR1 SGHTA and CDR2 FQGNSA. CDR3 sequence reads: CASSPSRATDTQYF. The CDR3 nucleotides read TGTGCCAGCAGCCCCTCGAGGGCCACAGATACGCAGTATTTT. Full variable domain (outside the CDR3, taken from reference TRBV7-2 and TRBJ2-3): GAGVSQSPSNKVTEKGKDVELRCDPISGHTALYWYRQSLGQGLEFLIYFQGNSAPDKSGLPSDRFSAERTGGSVSTLTIQRTQQEDSAVYLCASSPSRATDTQYFGPGTRLTVL.

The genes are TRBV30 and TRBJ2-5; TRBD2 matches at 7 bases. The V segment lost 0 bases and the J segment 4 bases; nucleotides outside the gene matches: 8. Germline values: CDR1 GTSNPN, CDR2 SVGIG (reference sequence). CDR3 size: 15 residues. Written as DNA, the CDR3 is TGTGCCTGGAGTGTATTAGGCGGGAGTAGAGAGACCCAGTACTTC. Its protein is CAWSVLGGSRETQYF.

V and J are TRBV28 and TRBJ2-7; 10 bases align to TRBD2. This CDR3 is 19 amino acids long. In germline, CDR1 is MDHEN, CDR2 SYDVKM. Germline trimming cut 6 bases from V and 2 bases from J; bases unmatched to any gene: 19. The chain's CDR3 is CASRPRGRGGTSATYEQYF. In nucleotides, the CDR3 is TGTGCCAGCAGACCCCGAGGGAGGGGGGGGACTAGCGCGACCTACGAGCAGTACTTC.

CDR3 region: CASSSPVGGMFF. The CDR3 DNA follows: TGTGCCAGCAGCTCCCCGGTAGGCGGGATGTTCTTC. The rearrangement links TRBV7-2 to TRBJ2-1; TRBD2 might be the D (6 bases). The CDR3 runs to 12 residues. V lost 4 bases and J lost 15, with 16 bases in between. Germline CDR1 and CDR2: SGHTA and FQGNSA.

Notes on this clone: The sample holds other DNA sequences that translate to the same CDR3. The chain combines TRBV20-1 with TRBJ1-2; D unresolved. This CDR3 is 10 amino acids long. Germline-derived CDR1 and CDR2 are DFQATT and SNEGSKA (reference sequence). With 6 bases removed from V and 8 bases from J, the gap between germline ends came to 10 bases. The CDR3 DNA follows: TGCAGTGCCACCGGAGGCGGCTACACCTTC. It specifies CSATGGGYTF.

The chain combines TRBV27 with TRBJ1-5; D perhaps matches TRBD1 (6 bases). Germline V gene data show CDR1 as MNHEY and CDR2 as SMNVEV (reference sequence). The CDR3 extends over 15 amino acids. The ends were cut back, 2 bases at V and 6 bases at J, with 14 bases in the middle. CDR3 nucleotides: TGTGCCAGCAGTTTAGGGGGCGGGACCATTCAGCCCCAGCATTTT. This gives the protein CASSLGGGTIQPQHF.

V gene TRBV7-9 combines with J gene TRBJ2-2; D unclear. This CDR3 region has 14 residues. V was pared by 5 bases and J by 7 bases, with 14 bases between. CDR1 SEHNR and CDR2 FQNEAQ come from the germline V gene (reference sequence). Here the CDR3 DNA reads TGTGCCAGCAGCCTCCTCAATTCTATCGGGGAGCTGTTTTTT. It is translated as CASSLLNSIGELFF.

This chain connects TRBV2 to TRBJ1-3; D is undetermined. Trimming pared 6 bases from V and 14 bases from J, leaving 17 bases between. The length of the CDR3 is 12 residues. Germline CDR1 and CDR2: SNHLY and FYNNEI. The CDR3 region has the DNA TGTGCCAGCAGACTCGACAAGGAGGCCGTATATTTT. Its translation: CASRLDKEAVYF.

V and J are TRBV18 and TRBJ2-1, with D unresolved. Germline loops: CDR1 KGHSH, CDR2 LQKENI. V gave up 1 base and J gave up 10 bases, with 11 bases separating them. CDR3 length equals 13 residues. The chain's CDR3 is CASSPRKGWEQFF. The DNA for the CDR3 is TGTGCCAGCTCACCACGGAAGGGATGGGAGCAGTTCTTC.

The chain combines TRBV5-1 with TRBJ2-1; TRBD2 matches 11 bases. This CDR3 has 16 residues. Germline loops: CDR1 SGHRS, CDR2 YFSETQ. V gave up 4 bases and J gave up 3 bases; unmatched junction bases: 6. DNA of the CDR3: TGCGCCAGCAGCGTCGTTAGCGGGAGGGGCTACAATGAGCAGTTCTTC. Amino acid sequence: CASSVVSGRGYNEQFF.

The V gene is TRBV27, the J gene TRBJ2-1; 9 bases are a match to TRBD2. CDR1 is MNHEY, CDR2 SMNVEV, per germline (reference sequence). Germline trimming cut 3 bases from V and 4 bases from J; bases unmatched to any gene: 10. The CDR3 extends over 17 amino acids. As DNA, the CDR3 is TGTGCCAGCAGTTTCATCGGTCTGCGGGAGGGGTACAATGAGCAGTTCTTC. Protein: CASSFIGLREGYNEQFF.

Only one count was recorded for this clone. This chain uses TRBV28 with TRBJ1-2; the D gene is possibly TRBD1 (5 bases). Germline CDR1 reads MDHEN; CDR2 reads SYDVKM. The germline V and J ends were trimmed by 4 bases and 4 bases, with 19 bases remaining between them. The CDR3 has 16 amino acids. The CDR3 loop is CASSSSGAPAGYGYTF. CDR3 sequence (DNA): TGTGCCAGCAGTTCAAGCGGGGCCCCCGCTGGCTATGGCTACACCTTC.